Shown below are 4 T cell receptor beta chains from a single sample sequenced in a study of T cell responses to AZD1222 COVID-19 vaccine. Assay: immunoSEQ multiplex PCR; the TCRdb copy retains only in-frame clones and omits some. Here the sample spans over 70,000 clones, approximately 92% being singletons. The sample was peripheral blood, taken 28 days after the second AZD1222 dose. The origin of the receptors is an adult who received the AZD1222 COVID-19 vaccine.

The chain combines TRBV12-3 or TRBV12-4 with TRBJ2-7, with D possibly being TRBD1 (6 bases). CDR3 length: 12 amino acids. The V gene lost 3 bases and the J gene lost 6 bases, with 9 bases spanning the gap. CDR3 DNA: TGTGCCAGCAGTTTCGAGACAGGCGAGCAGTACTTC. Its protein product is CASSFETGEQYF.

The rearrangement joins TRBV28 to TRBJ2-1; TRBD1 aligns across 7 bases. Germline lookup yields CDR1 MDHEN and CDR2 SYDVKM. The V segment lost 10 bases and the J segment 3 bases; nucleotides outside the gene matches: 9. This CDR3 comprises 14 residues. The CDR3 region has the DNA TGTGCCACTCGGCGACAGGGCCTCTACAATGAGCAGTTCTTC. Residues: CATRRQGLYNEQFF.

The chain recombines TRBV29-1 with TRBJ1-1, with a tentative D call TRBD1 (5 bases). This CDR3 is 10 amino acids long. Germline V gene data show CDR1 as SQVTM and CDR2 as ANQGSEA. Trimming removed 6 bases at V and 11 bases at J, with 13 bases between. The CDR3 loop is CSVGGLGAFF. CDR3 DNA: TGCAGCGTGGGGGGGTTGGGCGCTTTCTTT.

The J gene is TRBJ2-6, the V gene TRBV7-3; the D is unclear. CDR3 length equals 15 residues. Trimming took 1 base from V and 0 from J, leaving 4 bases between them. The V gene's germline CDR1 is SGHTA and CDR2 FQGTGA. CDR3 residues: CASSLSGSGANVLTF. The CDR3 bases are TGTGCCAGCAGCTTAAGCGGCTCTGGGGCCAACGTCCTGACTTTC.